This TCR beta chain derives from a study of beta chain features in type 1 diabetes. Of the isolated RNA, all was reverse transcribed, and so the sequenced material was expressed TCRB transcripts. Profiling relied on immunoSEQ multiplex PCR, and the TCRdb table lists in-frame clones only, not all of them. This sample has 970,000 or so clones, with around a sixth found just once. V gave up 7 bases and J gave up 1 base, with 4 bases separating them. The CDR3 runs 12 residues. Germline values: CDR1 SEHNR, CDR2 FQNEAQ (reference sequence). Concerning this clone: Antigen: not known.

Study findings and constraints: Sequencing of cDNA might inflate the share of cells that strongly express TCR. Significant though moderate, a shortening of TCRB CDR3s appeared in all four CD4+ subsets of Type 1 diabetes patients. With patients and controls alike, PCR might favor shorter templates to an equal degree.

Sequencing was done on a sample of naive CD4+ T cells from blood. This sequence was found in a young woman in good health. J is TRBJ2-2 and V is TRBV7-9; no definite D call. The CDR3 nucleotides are TGTGCCAGCACCCTGAACACCGGGGAGCTGTTTTTT. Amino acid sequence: CASTLNTGELFF. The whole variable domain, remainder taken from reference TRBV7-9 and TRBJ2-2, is DTGVSQNPRHKITKRGQNVTFRCDPISEHNRLYWYRQTLGQGPEFLTYFQNEAQLEKSRLLSDRFSAERPKGSFSTLEIQRTEQGDSAMYLCASTLNTGELFFGEGSRLTVL.